The source of this T cell receptor (beta chain) is a study of T cells after yellow fever vaccination. The 5'RACE template-switching step produced TCR cDNA and added a universal primer site and UMIs. MiXCR, run by TCRdb on the 5' RACE reads, gives a single entry per CDR3 protein. The sample holds over 300,000 distinct CDR3 sequences, around 4% seen once. CDR3 length: 14 residues. With 6 bases removed from V and 4 bases from J, the gap between germline ends came to 15 bases. CDR1 is MRHNA and CDR2 is SNTAGT in the germline V gene. This clonotype turned up a few times. The antigen remains undetermined. Study-level points and caveats: Although most clonotypes did not, a small share appeared in both CD4 and CD8 compartments. Most clones from primary vaccination were detected again post-booster (roughly 95% CD4, roughly 91% CD8).

This chain connects TRBV6-4 to TRBJ1-1; D possibly corresponds to TRBD1 (5 bases). This material consisted of PBMCs, taken on the day of the yellow fever booster vaccination. This clonotype originated in a man younger than 35 who received the YFV17D yellow fever vaccine. The CDR3 region is CASRQEPGLTEAFF. The CDR3 DNA is TGTGCCAGCAGGCAGGAACCGGGGCTCACTGAAGCTTTCTTT.